The rows below give T cell receptor beta chains drawn from one sample of a study of blood T cell repertoires in COVID-19. The table came from immunoSEQ multiplex PCR; TCRdb's copy has only in-frame clones and leaves some out. The sample has fewer than 100,000 clones, over 75% seen once. The sequenced sample consisted of peripheral blood. Receptor source: a man aged 45-65 years with COVID-19, enrolled during active disease. The CDR3 runs from the conserved cysteine through the conserved F or W. D genes are given only for firm matches. Where a row states a size, it is once, few, many or the class of an expanded clone; other rows omit it.

TRBJ2-1	NA	NA	TRBV20-1	CSATLNEQFF	TGCAGTGCTACGTTAAATGAGCAGTTCTTC
TRBJ2-7	NA	once	TRBV6-5	CASSRPPTGSYEQYF	TGTGCCAGCAGTCGCCCTCCGACAGGCTCCTACGAGCAGTACTTC
TRBJ2-1	TRBD2	NA	TRBV7-3	CASSRLAGGYNEQFF	TGTGCCAGCAGTCGACTAGCGGGAGGCTACAATGAGCAGTTCTTC
TRBJ1-4	NA	NA	TRBV5-1	CASSQPGEKLFF	TGCGCCAGCAGCCAGCCGGGGGAAAAACTGTTTTTT
TRBJ2-5	NA	NA	TRBV7-9	CASSLVSRETQYF	TGTGCCAGCAGCTTAGTGTCGAGAGAGACCCAGTACTTC
TRBJ1-2	TRBD1	NA	TRBV2	CASSLGQALLHGYTF	TGTGCCAGCAGCCTTGGACAGGCGTTACTTCATGGCTACACCTTC
TRBJ2-2	NA	NA	TRBV7-2	CASSLSPAVHGELFF	TGTGCCAGCAGCTTATCCCCCGCGGTTCACGGGGAGCTGTTTTTT
TRBJ2-1	NA	NA	TRBV23-1	CASTQPLGDNYNEQFF	TGCGCCAGCACCCAACCATTGGGGGACAACTACAATGAGCAGTTCTTC
TRBJ1-5	NA	NA	TRBV2	CASSGKENQPQHF	TGTGCCAGCAGCGGCAAGGAGAATCAGCCCCAGCATTTT
TRBJ2-1	TRBD2	NA	TRBV4-1	CASSQDASGTYNEQFF	TGCGCCAGCAGCCAAGATGCTAGCGGTACCTACAATGAGCAGTTCTTC
TRBJ1-1	NA	NA	TRBV10-3	CAISEGQVEYTEAFF	TGTGCCATCAGTGAGGGCCAGGTTGAGTACACTGAAGCTTTCTTT
TRBJ2-1	NA	once	TRBV10-3	CASGKYNEQFF	TGTGCCTCAGGGAAGTACAATGAGCAGTTCTTC
TRBJ1-2	NA	NA	TRBV7-9	CASSGSGVYYGYTF	TGTGCCAGCAGTGGTTCAGGGGTATACTATGGCTACACCTTC
TRBJ1-6	TRBD1	NA	TRBV9	CASSVVGQGNSPLHF	TGTGCCAGCAGCGTAGTCGGACAGGGAAATTCACCCCTCCACTTT
TRBJ2-1	TRBD1	NA	TRBV19	CASSIRDRVYNEQFF	TGTGCCAGTAGTATCCGGGACAGGGTCTACAATGAGCAGTTCTTC
TRBJ1-2	NA	NA	TRBV7-8	CASSLGAIRAGAGYTF	TGTGCCAGCAGCTTAGGGGCCATCCGGGCGGGGGCTGGCTACACCTTC
TRBJ2-4	TRBD1	NA	TRBV9	CASSRSPTGEGDIQYF	TGTGCCAGCAGCAGGAGCCCCACAGGGGAAGGGGACATTCAGTACTTC
TRBJ2-1	TRBD1	NA	TRBV9	CASSTGTGNEQFF	TGTGCCAGCAGCACCGGGACAGGGAATGAGCAGTTCTTC
TRBJ1-1	TRBD1	NA	TRBV28	CAVLGQGNTEAFF	TGTGCCGTCTTGGGACAGGGGAACACTGAAGCTTTCTTT
TRBJ2-7	TRBD2	NA	TRBV9	CASSALGPSGSIEQYF	TGTGCCAGCAGCGCCCTCGGGCCTAGCGGGAGCATCGAGCAGTACTTC
TRBJ2-3	NA	NA	TRBV4-2	CASSQDGTEPDTQYF	TGTGCCAGCAGCCAAGACGGAACAGAACCAGATACGCAGTATTTT
TRBJ2-7	TRBD2	NA	TRBV10-2	CASSPTSGSTPYEQYF	TGCGCCAGCAGCCCGACTAGCGGGAGCACCCCTTACGAGCAGTACTTC
TRBJ2-4	NA	NA	TRBV7-3	CASSPLVTRACF	TGTGCCAGCAGCCCTCTGGTGACTCGCGCTTGCTTC
TRBJ1-2	TRBD1	few	TRBV12-3/TRBV12-4	CASRDRVTRGYTF	TGTGCCAGCAGGGACAGGGTGACGCGTGGCTACACCTTC
TRBJ2-5	TRBD2	NA	TRBV28	CASSLPSGAQETQYF	TGTGCCAGCAGTTTACCTAGCGGGGCACAAGAGACCCAGTACTTC
TRBJ2-5	TRBD1	NA	TRBV5-6	CASSGDRVRETQYF	TGTGCCAGCAGCGGGGACAGGGTAAGAGAGACCCAGTACTTC
TRBJ2-5	NA	once	TRBV3-1/TRBV3-2	CASSQDYLRLCGQETQYF	TGTGCCAGCAGCCAAGATTATCTCCGCCTGTGCGGACAAGAGACCCAGTACTTC
TRBJ1-2	NA	NA	TRBV12-3/TRBV12-4	CASSFSVYGYTF	TGTGCCAGCAGTTTCTCCGTCTATGGCTACACCTTC
TRBJ2-7	TRBD1	NA	TRBV30	CAYLRTGGIYEQYF	TGTGCCTACCTTAGGACAGGGGGCATTTACGAGCAGTACTTC